This is a list of T cell receptor beta chains from one sample in a study of blood T cell repertoires in COVID-19. Produced via immunoSEQ multiplex PCR; TCRdb's table is partial and in-frame only. The sample has tens of thousands of clones; 86% are singletons. Material for sequencing was peripheral blood. The receptors derive from a human donor in a cohort sampled during active COVID-19. Each CDR3 is given with its conserved first and last residue. The order of the fields is J gene, V gene, D gene, clone size, CDR3 protein, CDR3 DNA. The D gene is left open where the match is weak. For some rows the clone size is stated as once, few or many, or as a class when expanded; others skip it.

J: TRBJ2-7
V: TRBV5-4
D: NA
size: NA
CDR3: CASSSGGLAASYEQYF
DNA: TGTGCCAGCAGCTCGGGGGGCCTAGCGGCCTCCTACGAGCAGTACTTC

J: TRBJ2-2
V: TRBV4-3
D: TRBD1
size: NA
CDR3: CASSQSYRGPTGELFF
DNA: TGCGCCAGCAGCCAATCTTACAGGGGACCCACCGGGGAGCTGTTTTTT

J: TRBJ2-5
V: TRBV4-2
D: TRBD1
size: NA
CDR3: CASSQSGTEETQYF
DNA: TGTGCCAGCAGCCAATCCGGGACAGAAGAGACCCAGTACTTC

J: TRBJ1-1
V: TRBV27
D: NA
size: NA
CDR3: CASSLAGNTEAFF
DNA: TGTGCCAGCAGTTTAGCGGGGAACACTGAAGCTTTCTTT

J: TRBJ2-1
V: TRBV27
D: TRBD2
size: once
CDR3: CASSPTSGYYNEQFF
DNA: TGTGCCAGCAGCCCCACTAGCGGATACTACAATGAGCAGTTCTTC

J: TRBJ2-5
V: TRBV13
D: NA
size: NA
CDR3: CASSLAGGGETQYF
DNA: TGTGCCAGCAGCTTAGCGGGGGGCGGGGAGACCCAGTACTTC

J: TRBJ2-7
V: TRBV5-4
D: NA
size: NA
CDR3: CASSSGTLFLSSYEQYF
DNA: TGTGCCAGCAGCTCCGGGACTCTTTTTCTAAGCTCCTACGAGCAGTACTTC

J: TRBJ1-5
V: TRBV5-5
D: TRBD1
size: NA
CDR3: CASSLVGTGSGSNQPQHF
DNA: TGTGCCAGCAGCTTGGTCGGGACAGGGTCGGGTAGCAATCAGCCCCAGCATTTT

J: TRBJ2-2
V: TRBV7-9
D: TRBD2
size: NA
CDR3: CASSRTSGRRTGELFF
DNA: TGTGCCAGCAGTCGCACTAGCGGGAGACGAACCGGGGAGCTGTTTTTT

J: TRBJ2-7
V: TRBV21-1
D: NA
size: NA
CDR3: CASLPGLAGFYEQYF
DNA: TGTGCCAGTCTCCCGGGACTAGCGGGGTTTTACGAGCAGTACTTC

J: TRBJ2-3
V: TRBV15
D: TRBD1
size: once
CDR3: CATSRDQPGTADTQYF
DNA: TGTGCCACCAGCAGAGATCAGCCAGGGACAGCAGATACGCAGTATTTT

J: TRBJ2-7
V: TRBV28
D: NA
size: NA
CDR3: CASSLALERYEQYF
DNA: TGTGCCAGCAGTTTAGCCCTTGAGAGGTACGAGCAGTACTTC

J: TRBJ1-2
V: TRBV14
D: TRBD1
size: few
CDR3: CASSLRQGWKYGYTF
DNA: TGTGCCAGCAGCCTCCGACAGGGTTGGAAATATGGCTACACCTTC

J: TRBJ2-3
V: TRBV28
D: NA
size: NA
CDR3: CASRTSTDTQYF
DNA: TGTGCCAGCAGGACTAGCACAGATACGCAGTATTTT

J: TRBJ2-5
V: TRBV5-1
D: NA
size: NA
CDR3: CASSTGQLFETQYF
DNA: TGCGCCAGCAGCACCGGACAGTTGTTCGAGACCCAGTACTTC

J: TRBJ1-5
V: TRBV19
D: NA
size: NA
CDR3: CASSIGWTEPQHF
DNA: TGTGCCAGTAGTATCGGATGGACAGAGCCCCAGCATTTT

J: TRBJ1-1
V: TRBV10-1
D: TRBD1
size: NA
CDR3: CASSESRQGMNTEAFF
DNA: TGCGCCAGCAGTGAGTCGAGACAGGGGATGAACACTGAAGCTTTCTTT

J: TRBJ2-7
V: TRBV19
D: TRBD2
size: NA
CDR3: CASSPGTSGTPEQYF
DNA: TGTGCCAGTAGTCCAGGGACTAGCGGGACGCCCGAGCAGTACTTC

J: TRBJ1-4
V: TRBV11-2
D: TRBD1
size: medium-sized
CDR3: CASSPGTGGREKLFF
DNA: TGTGCCAGCAGCCCCGGGACAGGGGGTCGCGAAAAACTGTTTTTT

J: TRBJ1-2
V: TRBV7-6
D: TRBD1
size: NA
CDR3: CASSLGQDPMYGYTF
DNA: TGTGCCAGCAGCCTTGGACAGGACCCTATGTATGGCTACACCTTC

J: TRBJ2-7
V: TRBV11-2
D: NA
size: once
CDR3: CASSLDPSWREQYF
DNA: TGTGCCAGCAGCTTAGATCCTTCTTGGAGGGAGCAGTACTTC

J: TRBJ1-5
V: TRBV25-1
D: TRBD1
size: NA
CDR3: CASSDTGAVQQPQHF
DNA: TGTGCCAGCAGTGACACAGGGGCAGTGCAGCAGCCCCAGCATTTT

J: TRBJ2-2
V: TRBV3-1/TRBV3-2
D: NA
size: NA
CDR3: CASSPRTTNTGELFF
DNA: TGTGCCAGCAGCCCTCGGACTACGAACACCGGGGAGCTGTTTTTT

J: TRBJ1-1
V: TRBV27
D: NA
size: NA
CDR3: CASKRSGGGTFF
DNA: TGTGCCAGCAAGAGGTCGGGCGGAGGAACTTTCTTT

J: TRBJ2-5
V: TRBV18
D: TRBD1
size: NA
CDR3: CASSPATGGPQYF
DNA: TGTGCCAGCTCACCAGCGACAGGGGGGCCTCAGTACTTC

J: TRBJ1-6
V: TRBV6-4
D: TRBD1
size: NA
CDR3: CASSASDRGNSPLHF
DNA: TGTGCCAGCAGTGCCTCGGACAGGGGTAATTCACCCCTCCACTTT

J: TRBJ1-5
V: TRBV28
D: NA
size: NA
CDR3: CASSIQGWPQHF
DNA: TGTGCCAGCAGTATACAGGGCTGGCCCCAGCATTTT

J: TRBJ1-2
V: TRBV27
D: NA
size: few
CDR3: CASRLGPSRAYGYTF
DNA: TGTGCCAGCAGGTTGGGGCCCAGTAGGGCCTATGGCTACACCTTC

J: TRBJ2-2
V: TRBV6-2/TRBV6-3
D: NA
size: NA
CDR3: CASSYPVGANLGGELFF
DNA: TGTGCCAGCAGTTACCCGGTTGGAGCGAACCTCGGGGGGGAGCTGTTTTTT

J: TRBJ1-1
V: TRBV7-9
D: TRBD1
size: NA
CDR3: CASSQNRGVNTEAFF
DNA: TGTGCCAGCAGCCAAAACAGGGGGGTGAACACTGAAGCTTTCTTT

J: TRBJ2-7
V: TRBV7-9
D: TRBD2
size: once
CDR3: CASSRGLAGGGEQYF
DNA: TGTGCCAGCAGCCGCGGACTAGCGGGAGGAGGGGAGCAGTACTTC

J: TRBJ2-7
V: TRBV4-3
D: NA
size: few
CDR3: CASSQERSGYEQYF
DNA: TGCGCCAGCAGCCAAGAGAGATCCGGGTACGAGCAGTACTTC

J: TRBJ2-1
V: TRBV19
D: TRBD2
size: NA
CDR3: CASSSIAGSSYNEQFF
DNA: TGTGCCAGTAGTTCTATAGCGGGTAGCTCCTACAATGAGCAGTTCTTC

J: TRBJ1-5
V: TRBV5-1
D: TRBD1
size: NA
CDR3: CASSLTGGKGQPQHF
DNA: TGCGCCAGCAGCTTGACAGGGGGTAAGGGGCAGCCCCAGCATTTT

J: TRBJ2-1
V: TRBV7-3
D: TRBD2
size: NA
CDR3: CASSLKPSGKAYNEQFF
DNA: TGTGCCAGCAGCTTAAAACCTAGCGGGAAGGCATACAATGAGCAGTTCTTC

J: TRBJ2-1
V: TRBV19
D: TRBD2
size: NA
CDR3: CASSTREIPSSYNEQFF
DNA: TGTGCCAGTAGTACGCGGGAGATCCCTAGCTCCTACAATGAGCAGTTCTTC

J: TRBJ2-7
V: TRBV19
D: TRBD2
size: NA
CDR3: CASSFGLAFSYEQYF
DNA: TGTGCCAGTAGTTTCGGACTAGCGTTCTCCTACGAGCAGTACTTC

J: TRBJ2-5
V: TRBV9
D: NA
size: NA
CDR3: CASSRPLGSGEVTQYF
DNA: TGTGCCAGCAGCCGACCCCTGGGGTCGGGAGAGGTGACCCAGTACTTC

J: TRBJ2-3
V: TRBV11-2
D: NA
size: NA
CDR3: CASSLPLSSTDTQYF
DNA: TGTGCCAGCAGTCTCCCTCTATCTAGCACAGATACGCAGTATTTT

J: TRBJ2-1
V: TRBV28
D: NA
size: NA
CDR3: CASKGDTPFSYNEQFF
DNA: TGTGCCAGCAAGGGGGACACACCTTTCTCCTACAATGAGCAGTTCTTC

J: TRBJ1-2
V: TRBV5-5
D: TRBD1
size: NA
CDR3: CASSLDRVAGYTF
DNA: TGTGCCAGCAGCTTAGACAGGGTAGCCGGCTACACCTTC

J: TRBJ1-3
V: TRBV11-2
D: TRBD1
size: NA
CDR3: CASSLGQGYMNTIYF
DNA: TGTGCCAGCAGCCTCGGACAGGGGTATATGAACACCATATATTTT

J: TRBJ2-7
V: TRBV18
D: TRBD1
size: NA
CDR3: CASSPLGQGMGEQYF
DNA: TGTGCCAGCTCTCCTCTCGGACAGGGGATGGGCGAGCAGTACTTC

J: TRBJ2-7
V: TRBV6-1
D: TRBD2
size: NA
CDR3: CASSEATSGRVYEQYF
DNA: TGTGCCAGCAGTGAAGCGACTAGCGGGAGGGTATACGAGCAGTACTTC

J: TRBJ2-7
V: TRBV28
D: TRBD1
size: NA
CDR3: CASSFRGTGFYEQYF
DNA: TGTGCCAGCAGTTTTCGTGGGACAGGGTTCTACGAGCAGTACTTC

J: TRBJ2-2
V: TRBV2
D: NA
size: NA
CDR3: CASRRESVKLFF
DNA: TGTGCCAGCAGGAGAGAGTCGGTCAAGCTGTTTTTT

J: TRBJ2-6
V: TRBV5-6
D: TRBD1
size: NA
CDR3: CASSRRGSGANVLTF
DNA: TGTGCCAGCAGCCGCAGGGGGTCTGGGGCCAACGTCCTGACTTTC

J: TRBJ2-7
V: TRBV6-2/TRBV6-3
D: NA
size: NA
CDR3: CASSYRASIVDEQYF
DNA: TGTGCCAGCAGTTACAGGGCTAGCATAGTCGACGAGCAGTACTTC

J: TRBJ2-3
V: TRBV7-3
D: TRBD1
size: NA
CDR3: CASSFSGGGTDTQYF
DNA: TGTGCCAGCAGCTTCTCAGGGGGTGGTACAGATACGCAGTATTTT

J: TRBJ2-2
V: TRBV6-6
D: NA
size: NA
CDR3: CASSPEAGQTGELFF
DNA: TGTGCCAGCAGTCCCGAGGCGGGACAGACCGGGGAGCTGTTTTTT

J: TRBJ2-3
V: TRBV11-2
D: NA
size: few
CDR3: CASSPGDSFTDTQYF
DNA: TGTGCCAGCAGCCCTGGGGACTCCTTCACAGATACGCAGTATTTT

J: TRBJ1-1
V: TRBV11-3
D: NA
size: NA
CDR3: CASSLRWPGKPPNTEAFF
DNA: TGTGCCAGCAGCTTGAGGTGGCCGGGAAAGCCTCCAAACACTGAAGCTTTCTTT

J: TRBJ2-1
V: TRBV7-2
D: NA
size: NA
CDR3: CASSEEFYNEQFF
DNA: TGTGCCAGCAGCGAGGAATTTTACAATGAGCAGTTCTTC

J: TRBJ2-7
V: TRBV5-1
D: NA
size: NA
CDR3: CASSYYREAYEQYF
DNA: TGCGCCAGCAGCTATTACAGGGAAGCTTACGAGCAGTACTTC

J: TRBJ1-3
V: TRBV7-9
D: NA
size: few
CDR3: CASRYGGSGNTIYF
DNA: TGTGCCAGCAGGTACGGAGGCTCTGGAAACACCATATATTTT

J: TRBJ2-3
V: TRBV10-3
D: NA
size: NA
CDR3: CATPTFTDTQYF
DNA: TGTGCCACGCCGACTTTCACAGATACGCAGTATTTT